The 19 T cell receptor beta chains listed next were all sequenced from one sample in a study of T-cell reconstitution after alpha-beta-depleted transplantation in children. Preparation of the TCRbeta library involved a method that used unique molecular identifiers. TCRdb redid the calling of the PCR reads with MiXCR, one entry per CDR3 protein. The sample contains 700,000 or so distinct CDR3 sequences, around 12% of which appear only once. This sample comprised PBMCs, obtained before TCRalphabeta/CD19-depleted stem cell transplant. The receptors originated from a girl aged 2-15 years with congenital amegakaryocytic thrombocytopenia, due to receive a stem cell transplant.

This clonotype showed up many times. CDR3 DNA: TGTGCCAGCAGTTTGTTGCGAGCGCCCGATGAGCAGTTCTTC. Amino acids: CASSLLRAPDEQFF. The chain joins TRBV12-3 or TRBV12-4 to TRBJ2-1, with no clear D. The V gene lost 3 bases and the J gene lost 8 bases, with 14 bases spanning the gap. This CDR3 has 14 amino acids.

This clonotype came up a few times. The V gene is TRBV6-6, the J gene TRBJ2-2; D gene ambiguous. With 3 bases removed from V and 9 bases from J, the gap between germline ends came to 11 bases. The V gene's germline CDR1 is MNHNY and CDR2 SVGAGI (reference sequence). The CDR3 has 13 amino acids. The DNA for the CDR3 is TGTGCCAGCAGTTATGAAGGACCAAGGGAGCTGTTTTTT. Amino acids: CASSYEGPRELFF.

This clonotype occurred many times. The chain employs TRBV20-1 and TRBJ2-3, with no clear D. V lost 5 bases to trimming and J lost 0 bases, with 9 bases between them. Germline V gives CDR1 DFQATT, CDR2 SNEGSKA (reference sequence). There are 13 residues in the CDR3. The CDR3 sequence: CSAEKYSTDTQYF. The DNA for the CDR3 is TGCAGTGCTGAAAAATATAGCACAGATACGCAGTATTTT.

The chain joins TRBV20-1 to TRBJ2-3; 8 positions agree with TRBD2. The J segment lost 3 bases and the V segment lost 5 bases, leaving 10 bases of the junction unmatched. The CDR3 covers 15 residues. The V gene's germline CDR1 is DFQATT and CDR2 SNEGSKA (reference sequence). CDR3 protein: CSADSAGGITDTQYF. The CDR3 DNA reads TGCAGTGCTGATTCCGCGGGGGGTATTACAGATACGCAGTATTTT.

Ten or more counts support this clonotype. The rearrangement joins TRBV29-1 to TRBJ1-1, with 7 bases aligning to TRBD1. Germline V gives CDR1 SQVTM, CDR2 ANQGSEA. There are 16 residues in the CDR3. The V gene end was trimmed by 5 bases and the J gene end by 3 bases; junction bases not matched to a gene: 15. CDR3 coding DNA: TGCAGCGTTCGAAGAAGACAGGGAGTGGGTTACACTGAAGCTTTCTTT. Its translation: CSVRRRQGVGYTEAFF. The whole variable domain, remainder taken from reference TRBV29-1 and TRBJ1-1, is SAVISQKPSRDICQRGTSLTIQCQVDSQVTMMFWYRQQPGQSLTLIATANQGSEATYESGFVIDKFPISRPNLTFSTLTVSNMSPEDSSIYLCSVRRRQGVGYTEAFFGQGTRLTVV.

This clonotype was seen only a few times. V and J are TRBV6-1 and TRBJ2-5, with D perhaps TRBD1 (6 bases). Trimming left V 5 bases short and J 1 base short, with 11 bases between. The CDR3 loop spans 14 amino acids. Germline V gene data show CDR1 as MNHNS and CDR2 as SASEGT. The CDR3 spells CASSRTDPQETQYF. The CDR3 nucleotides read TGTGCCAGCAGTCGGACAGATCCCCAAGAGACCCAGTACTTC.

The rearrangement uses TRBV5-1 and TRBJ2-4, with D possibly TRBD1 on 5 matching bases. The length of the CDR3 is 17 residues. Germline V gene sequence: CDR1 SGHRS, CDR2 YFSETQ. V was shortened by 5 bases and J by 0 bases, with 18 bases between the two germline ends. The CDR3, as DNA: TGCGCCAGCAGAGTGAATCCTGACAGCCTAGCCAAAAACATTCAGTACTTC. Translation: CASRVNPDSLAKNIQYF.

This clonotype has only a few counts. J is TRBJ2-3 and V is TRBV11-2; 12 bases agree with TRBD2. The CDR3 runs 16 residues. The germline V gene encodes CDR1 SGHAT and CDR2 FQNNGV. Germline trimming cut 2 bases from V and 5 bases from J; bases unmatched to any gene: 5. CDR3 loop: CASSLLAGGPGDTQYF. DNA for the CDR3: TGTGCCAGCAGCTTACTAGCGGGAGGGCCTGGAGATACGCAGTATTTT. Full variable domain (outside the CDR3, taken from reference TRBV11-2 and TRBJ2-3): EAGVAQSPRYKIIEKRQSVAFWCNPISGHATLYWYQQILGQGPKLLIQFQNNGVVDDSQLPKDRFSAERLKGVDSTLKIQPAKLEDSAVYLCASSLLAGGPGDTQYFGPGTRLTVL.

This clonotype has only a few counts. The rearrangement uses TRBV7-2 and TRBJ2-5; 12 bases fit TRBD2. Trimming at V came to 6 bases and at J to 5 bases, leaving 10 bases not matched to a gene. CDR1 is SGHTA and CDR2 is FQGNSA in the germline V gene. The CDR3 length is 16 residues. The CDR3 is CASRSRTSGIRETQYF. CDR3 DNA sequence: TGTGCCAGCAGATCTCGGACTAGCGGGATTAGGGAGACCCAGTACTTC.

This clonotype was observed a handful of times. This chain links TRBV5-1 with TRBJ2-5; D gene ambiguous. Per germline, CDR1 SGHRS and CDR2 YFSETQ. V was clipped by 5 bases and J by 4 bases, with 18 bases between them. The CDR3 covers 15 residues. The CDR3 nucleotides read TGCGCCAGCAGTTATACCTCTAGGATGGGAGAGACCCAGTACTTC. Translation: CASSYTSRMGETQYF.

Ten or more counts support this clonotype. The V gene is TRBV5-1, the J gene TRBJ2-7, with D possibly being TRBD1 (5 bases). Germline lookup yields CDR1 SGHRS and CDR2 YFSETQ. V lost 5 bases and J 4 bases, leaving 13 bases between the germline ends. This CDR3 has 13 residues. DNA for the CDR3: TGCGCCAGCAGTTTCAGGGTCGGTTACGAGCAGTACTTC. Translated: CASSFRVGYEQYF. Looking up the rest from reference TRBV5-1 and TRBJ2-7 gives the full variable domain: KAGVTQTPRYLIKTRGQQVTLSCSPISGHRSVSWYQQTPGQGLQFLFEYFSETQRNKGNFPGRFSGRQFSNSRSEMNVSTLELGDSALYLCASSFRVGYEQYFGPGTRLTVT.

The genes are TRBV6-2 or TRBV6-3 and TRBJ2-1, with 7 bases aligning to TRBD2. This CDR3 region has 11 residues. Germline V gene sequence: CDR1 MNHEY, CDR2 SVGEGT. With 6 bases clipped from V and 13 bases from J, the junction kept 6 bases outside the gene matches. CDR3 in DNA: TGTGCCAGCAGAGCCGGGACTACACAGTTCTTC. It translates to CASRAGTTQFF.

The chain couples TRBV7-6 to TRBJ1-4, with TRBD1 as a possible D gene (6 bases). Germline values: CDR1 SGHVS, CDR2 FNYEAQ. This CDR3 is built from 14 residues. V lost 2 bases, J lost 10 bases, and 14 bases lay in between. In DNA form, the CDR3 reads TGTGCCAGCAGCTTAAGTCCAGGGGACGGAAAACTGTTTTTT. This gives the protein CASSLSPGDGKLFF.

Only one count was recorded for this clonotype. CDR3 coding DNA: TGCGCCAGCATGGGACAGGTGAACACCGGGGAGCTGTTTTTT. Residues: CASMGQVNTGELFF. V and J are TRBV5-1 and TRBJ2-2; 8 nucleotides line up with TRBD1. CDR3 size: 14 residues. CDR1 is SGHRS and CDR2 is YFSETQ in the germline V gene. With V trimmed by 6 bases and J by 1 base, 2 bases remained unmatched.

The chain recombines TRBV27 with TRBJ1-1; D call uncertain. V was cut by 5 bases and J by 3 bases, with 10 bases left in between. Germline V gene data show CDR1 as MNHEY and CDR2 as SMNVEV (reference sequence). This CDR3 comprises 13 residues. Written as DNA, the CDR3 is TGTGCCAGCAGTAAAGGAGGGTACACTGAAGCTTTCTTT. It specifies CASSKGGYTEAFF.

This clonotype was seen many times. V and J are TRBV29-1 and TRBJ2-7; possible D gene TRBD1, 6 bases. CDR1 is SQVTM, CDR2 ANQGSEA, per germline. The germline V and J ends were trimmed by 6 bases and 5 bases, with 17 bases remaining between them. CDR3 length: 13 amino acids. This CDR3 is CSVGEGVDNEQYF. CDR3 nucleotide sequence: TGCAGCGTCGGAGAGGGGGTAGACAACGAGCAGTACTTC.

This clonotype occurred a few times. V is TRBV5-1 and J is TRBJ2-4; no clear D. V shed 0 bases and J shed 2 bases, with 6 bases lying between them. The germline V gene has CDR1 SGHRS and CDR2 YFSETQ. This CDR3 has 14 amino acids. The CDR3 coding sequence is TGCGCCAGCAGCTTGGGTACAACCAAAAACATTCAGTACTTC. Translation: CASSLGTTKNIQYF.

The J gene is TRBJ2-6, the V gene TRBV19; D not resolved. The length of the CDR3 is 14 residues. Deletions cut 10 bases from V and 0 bases from J, with 10 bases between. Germline CDR1 and CDR2: LNHDA and SQIVND (reference sequence). The CDR3 DNA reads as TGTGCCACCGGGCATTTCTCTGGGGCCAACGTCCTGACTTTC. This gives the protein CATGHFSGANVLTF.

This clonotype was detected ten times or more. The chain carries TRBV5-1 and TRBJ2-1; D call uncertain. The germline V and J ends were trimmed by 4 bases and 0 bases, with 14 bases remaining between them. Germline V gene lookup returns CDR1 SGHRS and CDR2 YFSETQ. The CDR3 consists of 16 residues. CDR3 nucleotides: TGCGCCAGCAGCCCTGGTGGGCAGGACTCCTACAATGAGCAGTTCTTC. The encoded protein is CASSPGGQDSYNEQFF.